This T cell receptor (beta chain) was profiled in a study of shared clonotypes between healthy human individuals. In the case of this clone: Antigen: not known.

Study results and caveats: How much donors shared clonotypes was expected to be affected by sequencing depth.

Trimming cost V 1 base and J 7 bases; bases outside gene matches: 3. Germline V gene lookup returns CDR1 MGHRA and CDR2 YSYEKL. The CDR3 spans 14 residues. CD45RO negativity and positive selection for CCR7 defined naive CD8 cells, a population that excluded terminally differentiated effector memory CD45RA+ cells. Donors were Caucasian adults residing in Nashville, Tennessee, USA. In the original analysis: Filtering was not the same, since immunoSEQ gave junction-only sequences without quality scores. Assay: immunoSEQ multiplex PCR; the TCRdb copy retains only in-frame clones and omits some. V and J calls plus clone size are reproduced from that table; the DNA served to infer D and trimming. Counted here are 2 million to 2.5 million clones, about 95% occurring once; the ten biggest clones make up about 1.1%.

The sequence derives from a man between 18 and 29 years old in good health. Sequencing used naive CD8+ T cells sorted from blood. The rearrangement joins TRBV4-1 to TRBJ2-5, with 10 bases that match TRBD1. This CDR3 is CASSQVGQGMTQYF. Written as DNA, the CDR3 is TGCGCCAGCAGCCAAGTGGGACAGGGGATGACCCAGTACTTC.